The clone carrying this T cell receptor beta chain was detected many times. What it binds is not known. The time point here: newly diagnosed GD, antithyroid drugs for less than 3 months. Preparation of the TCR library used RNA extracted from PBMCs. This sample was included in a study of regulatory T cells in long-lasting Graves disease. The study, taken as a whole, reports: The sample size was small, and this may have reduced accuracy. Compared with new cases, persistent Graves' patients showed reduced TCR diversity.

The TCR beta library used iRepertoire HTBI primers with Arm-PCR amplification of CDR3. TCRdb passed the multiplex PCR reads through MiXCR, listing each CDR3 protein once. Seen here are hundreds of thousands of distinct CDR3 sequences, roughly 15% observed once, and the top ten hold more than 15%. The sample was also reused in another study, on T cells in Graves' hyperthyroidism and ophthalmopathy.

This TCR was sampled from a woman aged 25 to 39 with Graves disease. The input for sequencing was peripheral blood mononuclear cells (PBMCs), taken at new diagnosis, from a patient treated with antithyroid drugs.

The CDR3 DNA reads TGCGCCAGCAGCTTGGTGGTGACTAGCGGGCCCAAGGAGCAGTTCTTC. Its protein is CASSLVVTSGPKEQFF. The V gene is TRBV5-1, the J gene TRBJ2-1; TRBD2 agrees at 10 bases. This CDR3 is built from 16 residues. The V gene's germline CDR1 is SGHRS and CDR2 YFSETQ. The ends lost 0 bases at V and 10 bases at J; junction bases unmatched: 10.